Sequencing of this T cell receptor beta chain was carried out in a study of blood T cell repertoires in COVID-19 (dated by TCRdb to 2020 to 2022). In terms of the full investigation: Samples covering the acute and convalescent phases of COVID-19 were provided by collaborators in the United States, Italy and Spain. The material from the prospective study consisted of cDNA or gDNA derived from T cells, B-cell-depleted T cells, or PBMCs. The dataset comprised deeply sampled blood TCRbeta repertoires from subjects exposed to, actively infected with, or recovered from COVID-19. Nearly every sample came with metadata listing a de-identified subject ID, COVID-19 status, age in years and sex. The repertoires were released in a freely available public database intended as a resource for research on the immune response to SARS-CoV-2. HLA class I and class II types, where available, came from metadata supplied by the sample provider rather than from assay-based typing. Samples came from the ongoing ImmuneRACE study (first 160 participants) plus 1,254 subjects from 6 global collaborators. Overall study outcomes, separate from this receptor: The quantity of clinical and demographic metadata differed by source and by participant and was supplied without curation.

CDR1 and CDR2 (SGHAT, FQDESV) derive from the germline V gene (reference sequence). The CDR3 spans 12 residues, from the cysteine through the phenylalanine. Of the read, only the CDR3 DNA is kept; its 36 bases are in frame from base 1. V is pared back by 1 base and J by 13 bases, with 11 bases lying between the germline termini. Each collaborating institution followed its own protocols to collect whole blood in K2EDTA tubes. Collaborator samples were shipped for TCRbeta analysis as frozen whole blood, isolated PBMCs, or DNA extracted from either sample type. Concerning this clone: No cognate antigen has been identified for it. The record has no base qualities; no much larger clone is one base away.

TCRbeta CDR3 regions were amplified from genomic DNA using the immunoSEQ Assay, a bias-controlled multiplex PCR. Under the source paper's analysis protocol: Nucleated cell counts per sample were estimated from amplification of reference gene primers within the assay. To quantify the absolute abundance of each unique TCRbeta CDR3 rearrangement, sequence reads were collapsed and filtered. For each sample, productive Simpson clonality was calculated as the square root of Simpson's diversity index across productive rearrangements. TCRdb holds this immuneACCESS table with in-frame rearrangements only. Some clones are missing; in checked studies, unresolved V genes explain under half, and the rest has no known cause. For V, J and clone size, that table is used; D and trimming come from the DNA. The sample table records more than 100,000 clones; about 86% of these occur just once. Of the sample, roughly 15% falls within the top ten clones.

The receptor's source is a woman between 50 and 59 years old with acute or convalescent COVID-19. The sample taken for sequencing was peripheral blood. The sequence links TRBV11-1 to TRBJ2-1; possibly the D gene is TRBD1, per 6 matching bases. The bases are TGTGCCAGCAGCTTAGGGGACACGGAACAGTTCTTC. It is translated as CASSLGDTEQFF. Outside the CDR3, residues come from the reference TRBV11-1 and TRBJ2-1 proteins, so the full variable domain is: EAEVAQSPRYKITEKSQAVAFWCDPISGHATLYWYRQILGQGPELLVQFQDESVVDDSQLPKDRFSAERLKGVDSTLKIQPAELGDSAMYLCASSLGDTEQFFGPGTRLTVL.